These 30 T cell receptor beta chains were sequenced from one sample in a study of blood T cell repertoires in COVID-19. Sequencing was performed with immunoSEQ multiplex PCR; in TCRdb, only in-frame clones are kept and a portion is missing. Among 250,000 or so clones listed, roughly 80% were seen once. Sample: PBMCs or T cells enriched from blood (not recorded which). These receptors came from a woman in her thirties or forties who had been exposed to COVID-19.

The chain has TRBV5-1 and TRBJ2-5; 8 bases are shared with TRBD2. Germline loops: CDR1 SGHRS, CDR2 YFSETQ. The CDR3 sequence is 16 residues long. Losses at the gene ends were 0 bases for V and 2 bases for J; bases not matched to a gene: 6. CDR3 nucleotides: TGCGCCAGCAGCTTGGTCAGGCGGGGGGAACAAGAGACCCAGTACTTC. This encodes CASSLVRRGEQETQYF.

The chain uses TRBV30 and TRBJ2-2; the D gene is possibly TRBD1 (6 bases). Trimming cost V 2 bases and J 6 bases, with 7 bases left between them. This CDR3 spans 12 amino acids. Germline CDR1 GTSNPN, CDR2 SVGIG (reference sequence). The CDR3 spells CAWSKGAGELFF. The CDR3 DNA reads as TGTGCCTGGAGTAAGGGGGCCGGGGAGCTGTTTTTT.

V usage is TRBV5-4 and J usage is TRBJ1-4, with D perhaps TRBD1 (5 bases). CDR1 is SGHNT and CDR2 is YYREEE in the germline V gene (reference sequence). Trimming left V 3 bases short and J 8 bases short, with 14 bases between. The CDR3 covers 14 residues. The CDR3 region is CASSSILEGEKLFF. The CDR3 region has the DNA TGTGCCAGCAGCTCGATCCTGGAGGGGGAAAAACTGTTTTTT.

The chain couples TRBV10-3 to TRBJ1-1; tentatively, D is TRBD1 (6 bases). The CDR3 contains 16 residues. Germline CDR1 is ENHRY and CDR2 is SYGVKD. Trimming took off 0 bases at V and 1 base at J, with 12 bases between the two ends. CDR3 DNA: TGTGCCATCAGTGAGTCGACACAGGGCGGGAACACTGAAGCTTTCTTT. This sequence encodes CAISESTQGGNTEAFF.

This clone has just one count. The chain couples TRBV2 to TRBJ1-2, with D possibly being TRBD1 (5 bases). CDR3 length equals 13 residues. CDR1 is SNHLY, CDR2 FYNNEI, per germline. Trimming left V 7 bases short and J 3 bases short, with 12 bases between. The CDR3 DNA reads as TGTGCCAGCATACAGGACACCTACTATGGCTACACCTTC. As protein: CASIQDTYYGYTF.

The rearrangement links TRBV5-6 to TRBJ1-1; D may be TRBD1 (5 bases). The V gene lost 0 bases and the J gene lost 4 bases, with 13 bases spanning the gap. Germline V lookup: CDR1 SGHDT, CDR2 YYEEEE. The length of the CDR3 is 15 residues. CDR3 residues: CASSLGSRVVTEAFF. CDR3 sequence (DNA): TGTGCCAGCAGCTTGGGGTCCAGGGTAGTCACTGAAGCTTTCTTT.

The V call is TRBV19, the J call TRBJ2-5; tentative D call: TRBD2 (6 bases). Germline V gene data show CDR1 as LNHDA and CDR2 as SQIVND (reference sequence). This CDR3 is built from 12 residues. Trimming removed 4 bases at V and 5 bases at J, with 8 bases between. CDR3 protein: CASSTRGETQYF. CDR3 DNA sequence: TGTGCCAGTAGTACCCGGGGGGAGACCCAGTACTTC.

This chain joins TRBV5-1 and TRBJ2-7, with 7 bases matching TRBD1. The J segment lost 0 bases and the V segment lost 2 bases, leaving 5 bases of the junction unmatched. This CDR3 region has 15 residues. The germline CDR1 and CDR2 sequences are SGHRS and YFSETQ. The CDR3, as DNA: TGCGCCAGCAGCTTTCAAGGGGGCAGCTCCTACGAGCAGTACTTC. Encoded protein: CASSFQGGSSYEQYF.

The chain employs TRBV5-4 and TRBJ2-7, with a tentative D call TRBD1 (6 bases). Germline V lookup: CDR1 SGHNT, CDR2 YYREEE (reference sequence). This CDR3 has 15 amino acids. Trimming took off 4 bases at V and 1 base at J, with 15 bases between the two ends. The CDR3 spells CASSPDRLLSYEQYF. CDR3 coding DNA: TGTGCCAGCAGCCCGGACAGACTTCTTTCCTACGAGCAGTACTTC.

V usage is TRBV12-3 or TRBV12-4 and J usage is TRBJ2-5; tentatively, D is TRBD2 (7 bases). V was pared by 2 bases and J by 7 bases, with 8 bases between. CDR3 length: 12 residues. The CDR3 loop reads CASSLRGGTQYF. CDR3 in DNA: TGTGCCAGCAGTTTAAGGGGGGGGACCCAGTACTTC.

V is TRBV29-1 and J is TRBJ2-5, with 7 bases aligning to TRBD1. The CDR3 consists of 12 residues. After removal of 6 bases from V and 2 bases from J, the junction contained 3 bases not matched to a gene. From germline, CDR1 is SQVTM and CDR2 ANQGSEA. In nucleotides, the CDR3 is TGCAGCGTCGGGACAGAACAAGAGACCCAGTACTTC. It is translated as CSVGTEQETQYF.

The chain carries TRBV29-1 and TRBJ1-2; 8 bases line up with TRBD1. V dropped 4 bases and J dropped 5; count of bases not matched to a gene: 3. The CDR3 is 12 residues long. Germline loops: CDR1 SQVTM, CDR2 ANQGSEA. CDR3 nucleotides: TGCAGCGTTGGGACAGGGAGGTATGGCTACACCTTC. This encodes CSVGTGRYGYTF.

The rearrangement uses TRBV12-3 or TRBV12-4 and TRBJ1-2; D gene unclear. V was pared by 1 base and J by 8 bases, with 8 bases between. The CDR3 contains 12 residues. The CDR3 bases are TGTGCCAGCAGTTTAGGAGGTGAAGGCTACACCTTC. Translated, it gives CASSLGGEGYTF.

The sample holds one count of this clone. The rearrangement links TRBV10-3 to TRBJ1-3, with D uncertain. Germline values: CDR1 ENHRY, CDR2 SYGVKD. The ends were cut back, 2 bases at V and 4 bases at J, with 9 bases in the middle. The CDR3 is 14 amino acids. CDR3 residues: CAISERVRGNTIYF. DNA of the CDR3: TGTGCCATCAGTGAGCGGGTGCGGGGAAACACCATATATTTT.

The chain employs TRBV4-1 and TRBJ2-5, with 10 bases lining up with TRBD1. Germline CDR1 reads MGHRA; CDR2 reads YSYEKL. Trimming at V came to 5 bases and at J to 2 bases, leaving 5 bases not matched to a gene. This CDR3 region has 15 residues. The CDR3 reads CASSTRQGAQETQYF. The DNA for the CDR3 is TGCGCCAGCAGCACTCGACAGGGGGCTCAAGAGACCCAGTACTTC.

The chain carries TRBV11-3 and TRBJ2-5, with TRBD2 matching over 10 bases. The V gene's germline CDR1 is SGHNT and CDR2 YENEEA. This CDR3 spans 19 amino acids. The V segment lost 1 base and the J segment 5 bases; nucleotides outside the gene matches: 16. CDR3 sequence (DNA): TGTGCCAGCAGCTTAGTCGCCTTTTTGAGCGGGGGGGCCCGGGAGACCCAGTACTTC. Translating gives CASSLVAFLSGGARETQYF.

V and J are TRBV2 and TRBJ2-6, with D maybe TRBD2 (5 bases). The ends were cut back, 5 bases at V and 0 bases at J, with 17 bases in the middle. Germline V gives CDR1 SNHLY, CDR2 FYNNEI. CDR3 length: 18 residues. The CDR3 spells CASSPNTGVLSGANVLTF. CDR3 sequence (DNA): TGTGCCAGCAGTCCGAACACCGGGGTCCTCTCTGGGGCCAACGTCCTGACTTTC.

The V gene is TRBV18, the J gene TRBJ2-3, with 10 bases fitting TRBD1. V lost 5 bases, J lost 4 bases, and 6 bases stayed unmatched. The germline V gene has CDR1 KGHSH and CDR2 LQKENI. There are 15 residues in the CDR3. As DNA, the CDR3 is TGTGCCAGCTCAGGGGGACAGGGGTCAGCAGATACGCAGTATTTT. Translation: CASSGGQGSADTQYF.

The CDR3 sequence: CASSNIPGGQNTQYF. CDR3 DNA sequence: TGTGCCAGCAGTAACATTCCCGGGGGGCAGAATACGCAGTATTTT. This chain links TRBV28 with TRBJ2-3, with a possible D match to TRBD2 (7 bases). CDR3 length: 15 residues. Germline V gives CDR1 MDHEN, CDR2 SYDVKM. V lost 5 bases, J lost 7 bases, and 19 bases lay in between. Supplemented by reference TRBV28 and TRBJ2-3, the full variable domain reads DVKVTQSSRYLVKRTGEKVFLECVQDMDHENMFWYRQDPGLGLRLIYFSYDVKMKEKGDIPEGYSVSREKKERFSLILESASTNQTSMYLCASSNIPGGQNTQYFGPGTRLTVL.

The rearrangement joins TRBV18 to TRBJ2-1; 9 positions match TRBD1. CDR1 and CDR2 (germline): KGHSH, LQKENI. The CDR3 is 20 residues long. J was trimmed by 0 bases and V by 5 bases; bases with no gene match: 17. The CDR3 region is CASSSSTGTGPTSSYNEQFF. In nucleotides, the CDR3 is TGTGCCAGCTCATCATCGACCGGGACAGGGCCTACTAGCTCCTACAATGAGCAGTTCTTC.

This clone showed up just once. The genes are TRBV6-6 and TRBJ1-6, with 8 bases that match TRBD1. CDR1 and CDR2 (germline): MNHNY, SVGAGI (reference sequence). V lost 6 bases, J lost 0 bases, and 7 bases stayed unmatched. This CDR3 is 17 amino acids long. The CDR3 loop is CASSRQGSSSYNSPLHF. The DNA for the CDR3 is TGTGCCAGCAGCCGACAGGGGTCGAGCTCCTATAATTCACCCCTCCACTTT.

CDR3 in DNA: TGTGCCTGGAGTGGCCTCGGGGAACCTGACGAAGCTTTCTTT. Translation gives CAWSGLGEPDEAFF. V and J are TRBV30 and TRBJ1-1; unclear D gene. The V gene lost 1 base and the J gene lost 8 bases, with 17 bases spanning the gap. Germline-derived CDR1 and CDR2 are GTSNPN and SVGIG (reference sequence). The CDR3 contains 14 residues.

The CDR3 nucleotides read TGCAGCGTTGGCGGGGGGTACCAAGAGACCCAGTACTTC. As protein: CSVGGGYQETQYF. V and J are TRBV29-1 and TRBJ2-5; 8 bases fit TRBD2. Trimming cost V 4 bases and J 0 bases; bases outside gene matches: 1. Per the germline V gene, CDR1 is SQVTM and CDR2 is ANQGSEA. This CDR3 comprises 13 residues.

The chain is built from TRBV12-3 or TRBV12-4 and TRBJ1-2; D perhaps matches TRBD1 (6 bases). V was cut by 5 bases and J by 6 bases, with 13 bases left in between. The CDR3 is 13 residues long. In DNA, the CDR3 is TGTGCCAGCAGTGGGGGACACAGAGATGGCTACACCTTC. Its translation: CASSGGHRDGYTF.

The chain combines TRBV5-6 with TRBJ1-3, with unresolved D. The V gene lost 2 bases and the J gene lost 7 bases, with 7 bases spanning the gap. Germline assignment: CDR1 SGHDT and CDR2 YYEEEE. CDR3 length equals 12 residues. This CDR3 reads CASSLSGNTIYF. The CDR3 DNA follows: TGTGCCAGCAGCTTATCGGGGAACACCATATATTTT.

CDR3 amino acids: CASSYHGTGAAYEQYF. The CDR3 region has the DNA TGTGCCAGCAGTTACCACGGGACAGGAGCAGCCTACGAGCAGTACTTC. The chain combines TRBV6-5 with TRBJ2-7; 8 nucleotides match TRBD1. The trim removed 2 bases at V and 2 bases at J, leaving 8 bases unmatched. This CDR3 is built from 16 residues. Germline CDR1 MNHEY, CDR2 SVGAGI.

The chain joins TRBV3-1 (or the pseudogene TRBV3-2) to TRBJ2-7; possibly TRBD1 for D (5 bases). Germline V lookup: CDR1 LGHDT, CDR2 YNNKEL (reference sequence). Trimming cost V 0 bases and J 2 bases, with 20 bases left between them. This CDR3 is 18 amino acids long. CDR3 protein: CASSQEDGQGQNPYEQYF. The CDR3 region has the DNA TGTGCCAGCAGCCAAGAAGACGGCCAGGGCCAGAACCCCTACGAGCAGTACTTC.

The chain employs TRBV7-2 and TRBJ1-1, with D possibly TRBD1 on 5 matching bases. This CDR3 has 13 residues. The V gene's germline CDR1 is SGHTA and CDR2 FQGNSA. V dropped 1 base and J dropped 11 bases, with 14 bases sitting between them. CDR3 DNA sequence: TGTGCCAGCAGCTTAGGTCTAACTGGGGGGGCTTTCTTT. This gives the protein CASSLGLTGGAFF. The full variable domain, completed using reference TRBV7-2 and TRBJ1-1, is GAGVSQSPSNKVTEKGKDVELRCDPISGHTALYWYRQSLGQGLEFLIYFQGNSAPDKSGLPSDRFSAERTGGSVSTLTIQRTQQEDSAVYLCASSLGLTGGAFFGQGTRLTVV.

V usage is TRBV7-9 and J usage is TRBJ2-5, with TRBD1 matching over 8 bases. CDR3 size: 14 residues. The germline V gene encodes CDR1 SEHNR and CDR2 FQNEAQ (reference sequence). V trimming: 1 base; J trimming: 7 bases; junction bases outside the gene matches: 5. The CDR3 loop reads CASSLGQGFGTQYF. The DNA for the CDR3 is TGTGCCAGCAGCTTAGGACAGGGGTTTGGGACCCAGTACTTC.

As for this clone: The junction does not match germline at one end; this may be a read error. The CDR3 DNA follows: TGTGCCAGCAGCGAAGAAGGGAGCTACGAGCAGTACTTC. It yields the protein CASSEEGSYEQYF. The chain links TRBV2 to TRBJ2-7; a possible D gene is TRBD2 (5 bases). This CDR3 is 13 amino acids long. Germline lookup yields CDR1 SNHLY and CDR2 FYNNEI.